This TCR beta chain was retrieved from a study of human thymus T cells. V lost 6 bases to trimming and J lost 2 bases; unmatched junction nucleotides: 10. This CDR3 is 17 amino acids long. Germline V lookup: CDR1 SGHRS, CDR2 YFSETQ. Sequencing was performed with immunoSEQ multiplex PCR; in TCRdb, only in-frame clones are kept and a portion is missing. The repertoire has about 78,000 clones, 90% to 97% of them found once; the top ten carry 0.025% to 0.04%. Thymic material originated from resections removed in the course of corrective heart surgery. This rearrangement joins TRBV5-1 to TRBJ2-2; 10 bases map to TRBD1. Source material: thymus tissue. The TCR originated in a boy younger than two with a congenital heart defect but otherwise immunologically healthy. Here the CDR3 DNA reads TGCGCCAGCAAAACCACCGGGACAGGGGTTAACACCGGGGAGCTGTTTTTT. Its protein product is CASKTTGTGVNTGELFF.